A single sample is the source of the 24 T cell receptor beta chains below, sequenced in a study of Tregs in tolerant kidney transplant recipients. The method was immunoSEQ multiplex PCR; TCRdb's version includes in-frame clones alone and lacks a portion of them. The profile shows tens of thousands of clones, 91% of them singletons. The input for sequencing was Tregs from blood, taken before the transplant. These receptors were obtained from a human donor who received a combined kidney and bone marrow transplant.

This sequence joins TRBV28 and TRBJ1-5; no definite D call. This CDR3 region has 12 residues. V was cut by 7 bases and J by 14 bases, with 18 bases left in between. Per the germline V gene, CDR1 is MDHEN and CDR2 is SYDVKM. The CDR3 sequence is CASITDGMSKHF. The CDR3 bases are TGTGCCAGCATAACGGACGGGATGTCGAAGCATTTT.

The gene calls are TRBV29-1 and TRBJ1-1; D is undetermined. Germline loops: CDR1 SQVTM, CDR2 ANQGSEA. Trimming took off 5 bases at V and 0 bases at J, with 16 bases between the two ends. The CDR3 contains 15 residues. The CDR3 loop reads CSVRASPSMNTEAFF. CDR3 sequence (DNA): TGCAGCGTTCGGGCGTCACCCTCTATGAACACTGAAGCTTTCTTT. Based on the CDR3 plus reference TRBV29-1 and TRBJ1-1, the full variable domain is SAVISQKPSRDICQRGTSLTIQCQVDSQVTMMFWYRQQPGQSLTLIATANQGSEATYESGFVIDKFPISRPNLTFSTLTVSNMSPEDSSIYLCSVRASPSMNTEAFFGQGTRLTVV.

In this sample, this clone turned up once. V is TRBV30 and J is TRBJ2-7, with 7 nucleotides matching TRBD1. Germline CDR1 is GTSNPN and CDR2 is SVGIG (reference sequence). Trimming removed 2 bases from V and 3 bases from J; junction bases left unmatched: 7. The CDR3 has 14 residues. CDR3 residues: CAWSRGQLGYEQYF. For the CDR3, the DNA is TGTGCCTGGAGTAGGGGACAGCTAGGCTACGAGCAGTACTTC.

The J gene is TRBJ2-3, the V gene TRBV5-1, with D perhaps assigned TRBD1 or TRBD2 (5 bases each). This CDR3 contains 15 residues. Germline CDR1 reads SGHRS; CDR2 reads YFSETQ. Trimming shortened V by 3 bases and J by 2 bases, and 13 bases separated the two germline ends. Here the CDR3 reads CASSSTGDHTDTQYF. The CDR3 DNA is TGCGCCAGCAGCTCTACCGGGGACCACACAGATACGCAGTATTTT.

The V gene is TRBV11-2, the J gene TRBJ2-2; 9 bases agree with TRBD2. After removal of 5 bases from V and 4 bases from J, the junction contained 11 bases not matched to a gene. There are 17 residues in the CDR3. Per germline, CDR1 SGHAT and CDR2 FQNNGV. As DNA, the CDR3 is TGTGCCAGCAGCCCTGGTAGCGGGAGAACTTTCACCGGGGAGCTGTTTTTT. This translates into CASSPGSGRTFTGELFF.

J is TRBJ2-6 and V is TRBV4-1, with a tentative D call TRBD1 (5 bases). CDR1 and CDR2 from the germline V gene are MGHRA and YSYEKL. The CDR3 spans 18 residues. V was clipped by 5 bases and J by 0 bases, with 17 bases between them. The CDR3 nucleotides read TGCGCCAGCAGCTCCAGGGTCGCCACCGGCTCTGGGGCCAACGTCCTGACTTTC. Translated: CASSSRVATGSGANVLTF.

The rearrangement joins TRBV28 to TRBJ1-5; a weak D match, TRBD1 (5 bases). Germline CDR1 reads MDHEN; CDR2 reads SYDVKM. The V end was cut by 6 bases, the J end by 0 bases, with 6 bases between. This CDR3 has 13 residues. CDR3 nucleotides: TGTGCCAGCAGGGGGGGTAGCAATCAGCCCCAGCATTTT. Translating it yields CASRGGSNQPQHF.

CDR3 amino acids: CAWKGQDHQPQHF. CDR3 nucleotides: TGTGCCTGGAAAGGACAGGACCATCAGCCCCAGCATTTT. This sequence joins TRBV30 and TRBJ1-5, with 7 bases identical to TRBD1. The CDR3 sequence is 13 residues long. Germline V CDR1 and CDR2: GTSNPN, SVGIG (reference sequence). J gave up 5 bases and V 4 bases, and 5 bases lay outside the gene matches.

This clone was observed a single time. A junction boundary mismatches the germline segment, possibly from a read error. This chain joins TRBV28 and TRBJ2-1, with 9 bases lining up with TRBD2. Germline values: CDR1 MDHEN, CDR2 SYDVKM. CDR3 size: 17 residues. CDR3 protein: CTSSPLREGQSESEQFF. CDR3 bases: TGTACCAGCAGTCCGTTGCGGGAGGGCCAGTCGGAGAGTGAGCAGTTCTTC.

As concerns this clone: This specimen includes other DNA sequences encoding the same CDR3. The chain combines TRBV28 with TRBJ2-5; the D gene is possibly TRBD2 (5 bases). This CDR3 comprises 13 residues. Trimming shortened V by 3 bases and J by 1 base, and 6 bases separated the two germline ends. Germline CDR1 and CDR2: MDHEN and SYDVKM. CDR3 protein: CASSFGVQETQYF. CDR3 sequence (DNA): TGTGCCAGCAGTTTCGGGGTCCAAGAGACCCAGTACTTC.

V usage is TRBV2 and J usage is TRBJ1-1; 8 nucleotides match TRBD1. V lost 4 bases and J lost 5; bases outside the gene matches: 3. Germline-derived CDR1 and CDR2 are SNHLY and FYNNEI. The CDR3 totals 13 residues. CDR3 nucleotide sequence: TGTGCCAGCAGTGCAGGGGGCCTAACTGAAGCTTTCTTT. Amino acid sequence: CASSAGGLTEAFF.

The chain couples TRBV2 to TRBJ2-5; 12 nucleotides match TRBD2. The germline V gene has CDR1 SNHLY and CDR2 FYNNEI. The CDR3 is 16 residues long. J gave up 1 base and V 4 bases, and 4 bases lay outside the gene matches. The CDR3: CASSVSSGRAQETQYF. The DNA of the CDR3 is TGTGCCAGCAGTGTCTCTAGCGGGAGGGCCCAAGAGACCCAGTACTTC. Drawing the rest from reference TRBV2 and TRBJ2-5, the complete variable domain is EPEVTQTPSHQVTQMGQEVILRCVPISNHLYFYWYRQILGQKVEFLVSFYNNEISEKSEIFDDQFSVERPDGSNFTLKIRSTKLEDSAMYFCASSVSSGRAQETQYFGPGTRLLVL.

This rearrangement joins TRBV5-4 to TRBJ2-1; 12 bases match TRBD2. The length of the CDR3 is 16 residues. Germline CDR1 reads SGHNT; CDR2 reads YYREEE (reference sequence). V lost 0 bases to trimming and J lost 4 bases; unmatched junction nucleotides: 2. The CDR3 bases are TGTGCCAGCAGCTTGGGGGGGACTAGCGGGTACAATGAGCAGTTCTTC. Translating it yields CASSLGGTSGYNEQFF. The full variable domain, with the rest looked up from reference TRBV5-4 and TRBJ2-1, is ETGVTQSPTHLIKTRGQQVTLRCSSQSGHNTVSWYQQALGQGPQFIFQYYREEENGRGNFPPRFSGLQFPNYSSELNVNALELDDSALYLCASSLGGTSGYNEQFFGPGTRLTVL.

Here the CDR3 DNA reads TGTGCCAGCAGTGACCAGTGGAGGGGCGCGGGCACTGAAGCTTTCTTT. Translation gives CASSDQWRGAGTEAFF. J is TRBJ1-1 and V is TRBV6-1, with a tentative D call TRBD1 (5 bases). Trimming pared 3 bases from V and 4 bases from J, leaving 18 bases between. CDR1 and CDR2 (germline): MNHNS, SASEGT. This CDR3 is built from 16 residues.

This clone was seen only once. This chain connects TRBV4-3 to TRBJ2-2; D could derive from TRBD1 or TRBD2 (5 bases each). The CDR3 has 15 amino acids. Trimming removed 3 bases at V and 0 bases at J, with 8 bases between. Germline CDR1 is LGHNA and CDR2 is YSLEER. The chain's CDR3 is CASSHRGANTGELFF. As DNA, the CDR3 is TGCGCCAGCAGCCATCGAGGGGCGAACACCGGGGAGCTGTTTTTT.

This CDR3 reads CASSQGQGNTDTQYF. The CDR3 nucleotides read TGCGCCAGCAGCCAAGGACAGGGGAACACAGATACGCAGTATTTT. This chain joins TRBV4-1 and TRBJ2-3; 8 nucleotides align to TRBD1. The V segment lost 1 base and the J segment 2 bases; nucleotides outside the gene matches: 2. Germline V gives CDR1 MGHRA, CDR2 YSYEKL. The CDR3 runs 15 residues.

The CDR3 is CASLRTVTGELFF. The CDR3 DNA reads TGTGCCAGCTTGCGGACGGTTACCGGGGAGCTGTTTTTT. The rearrangement uses TRBV18 and TRBJ2-2; D is uncertain. V dropped 7 bases and J dropped 5 bases, with 11 bases sitting between them. CDR3 length equals 13 residues. The V gene's germline CDR1 is KGHSH and CDR2 LQKENI. Full variable domain (remainder filled in from reference TRBV18 and TRBJ2-2): NAGVMQNPRHLVRRRGQEARLRCSPMKGHSHVYWYRQLPEEGLKFMVYLQKENIIDESGMPKERFSAEFPKEGPSILRIQQVVRGDSAAYFCASLRTVTGELFFGEGSRLTVL.

V gene TRBV7-2 combines with J gene TRBJ1-3; TRBD1 aligns across 8 bases. The germline gives CDR1 SGHTA, CDR2 FQGNSA. There are 15 residues in the CDR3. The trim removed 5 bases at V and 4 bases at J, leaving 7 bases unmatched. CDR3 bases: TGTGCCAGCAGCCCGGGACAGGACGCCGGAAACACCATATATTTT. Translating it yields CASSPGQDAGNTIYF.

As for this clone: The same CDR3 also results from other DNA sequences found in this sample. The chain employs TRBV28 and TRBJ2-7; D is ambiguous. The CDR3 spans 11 residues. CDR1 is MDHEN, CDR2 SYDVKM, per germline. V gave up 3 bases and J gave up 4 bases, with 4 bases separating them. The CDR3 protein is CASSLGYEQYF. Written as DNA, the CDR3 is TGTGCCAGCAGTTTGGGTTACGAGCAGTACTTC.

This clone appeared a single time. The gene calls are TRBV15 and TRBJ2-7, with a weak D call TRBD2 (5 bases). The V and J ends lost 0 bases and 5 bases respectively, with 20 bases between them. Germline V lookup: CDR1 LNHNV, CDR2 YYDKDF (reference sequence). This CDR3 contains 17 residues. This CDR3 is CATSRERVGNSDNEQYF. The DNA of the CDR3 is TGTGCCACCAGCAGAGAGAGGGTGGGGAACAGCGATAACGAGCAGTACTTC.

This clone was seen just once. The V gene is TRBV5-8, the J gene TRBJ1-2; no reliable D call. The CDR3 extends over 13 amino acids. Germline-derived CDR1 and CDR2 are SGHTS and YDEGEE. V was trimmed by 2 bases and J by 2 bases, leaving 7 bases between them. The CDR3 nucleotides read TGTGCCAGCAGCTTCAGCCGGAACTATGGCTACACCTTC. Its translation: CASSFSRNYGYTF.

V is TRBV7-6 and J is TRBJ2-2; D not resolved. The V and J ends lost 3 bases and 4 bases respectively, with 9 bases between them. The CDR3 consists of 14 residues. Germline assignment: CDR1 SGHVS and CDR2 FNYEAQ. As DNA, the CDR3 is TGTGCCAGCAGCTTTAATGTGGGCACCGGGGAGCTGTTTTTT. It codes for CASSFNVGTGELFF. Together with reference TRBV7-6 and TRBJ2-2, the CDR3 gives the full variable domain: GAGVSQSPRYKVTKRGQDVALRCDPISGHVSLYWYRQALGQGPEFLTYFNYEAQQDKSGLPNDRFSAERPEGSISTLTIQRTEQRDSAMYRCASSFNVGTGELFFGEGSRLTVL.

Of note for this clone: In this CDR3 the conserved last residue, phenylalanine or tryptophan, is missing, so a read error is likely. The chain couples TRBV7-9 to TRBJ1-2; the match to TRBD1 covers 7 bases. CDR3 size: 14 residues. Unmatched junction bases numbered 7, after V lost 5 bases and J lost 4 bases. Germline loops: CDR1 SEHNR, CDR2 FQNEAQ (reference sequence). The CDR3 sequence is CASSPRQGFYGYTL. DNA for the CDR3: TGTGCCAGCAGCCCCCGACAGGGATTCTATGGCTACACCCTC.

The chain combines TRBV7-3 with TRBJ2-7, with D perhaps TRBD2 (6 bases). The ends were cut back, 5 bases at V and 0 bases at J, with 14 bases in the middle. The CDR3 extends over 15 amino acids. Per germline, CDR1 SGHTA and CDR2 FQGTGA. The CDR3 reads CASSPGGAHSYEQYF. DNA of the CDR3: TGTGCCAGCAGCCCCGGGGGTGCACACTCCTACGAGCAGTACTTC.